This TCR beta chain derives from a study of blood T cell repertoires in COVID-19. Study-level information: PBMCs, B-cell-depleted T cells, or T cells provided the cDNA or gDNA that made up the material.

Clones were sequenced by immunoSEQ multiplex PCR, and TCRdb holds only the in-frame ones, with some missing. The sample includes 250,000 or so clones, roughly 85% of them seen just once. Germline trimming cut 4 bases from V and 3 bases from J; bases unmatched to any gene: 9. In germline, CDR1 is KGHDR, CDR2 SFDVKD. The length of the CDR3 is 16 residues. The chain combines TRBV24-1 with TRBJ1-1; 8 bases are a match to TRBD1. Material: peripheral blood. This TCR derives from a young woman with acute or convalescent COVID-19. In DNA form, the CDR3 reads TGTGCCACCAGTGAGGAGACAGGGGCGCACTACACTGAAGCTTTCTTT. Translation: CATSEETGAHYTEAFF.